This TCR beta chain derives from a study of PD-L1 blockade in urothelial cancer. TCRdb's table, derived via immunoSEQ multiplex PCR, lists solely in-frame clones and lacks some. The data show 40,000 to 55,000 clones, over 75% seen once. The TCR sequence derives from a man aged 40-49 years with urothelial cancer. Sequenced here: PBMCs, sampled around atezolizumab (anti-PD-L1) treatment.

For the CDR3, the DNA is TGTGCCAGCACTATGACAGCAACTAGCACAGATACGCAGTATTTT. Its protein product is CASTMTATSTDTQYF. The V gene is TRBV28, the J gene TRBJ2-3; weak D call: TRBD1 (5 bases). The V end lost 7 bases, the J end lost 0 bases, and 14 bases lay between the germline ends. Germline V CDR1 and CDR2: MDHEN, SYDVKM. The CDR3 spans 15 residues.